Sequencing of this TCR beta chain was carried out in a study of blood T cell repertoires in COVID-19. Whole-study context: Samples representing acute and convalescent COVID-19 were sourced from the United States, Italy and Spain. Sources were T cells, B-cell-depleted T cells, or PBMCs; the material itself was cDNA or gDNA.

Original methodology: By means of reference gene primer amplification, nucleated cell counts were estimated. The method was immunoSEQ multiplex PCR; TCRdb's version includes in-frame clones alone and lacks a portion of them. V and J calls and clone size are given by that table; D and trimming were obtained from the DNA. The sample lists around 200,000 clones, 80% to 85% occurring once. This clonotype was sampled from a man aged 45-65 years with active or convalescent COVID-19. The sequenced sample was peripheral blood.

CDR3 amino acids: CASSNRDRGRVTEAFF. CDR3 DNA: TGTGCCAGCAGCAACCGGGACAGGGGAAGAGTCACTGAAGCTTTCTTT. The gene calls are TRBV7-9 and TRBJ1-1, with 10 bases that match TRBD1. The trim removed 5 bases at V and 4 bases at J, leaving 10 bases unmatched. This CDR3 has 16 residues. CDR1 and CDR2 from the germline V gene are SEHNR and FQNEAQ (reference sequence).